This T cell receptor (beta chain) emerged from a study of PD-L1 blockade in urothelial cancer listed by TCRdb under 2017. As for the study more broadly: Therapy was started in the mid-2010s for all patients, and atezolizumab 1,200 mg was administered intravenously every 3 weeks. About 85% of the roughly 30 patients were males with bladder-origin urothelial cancer, and about 65% of the roughly 29 reported a prior smoking history. Patients had an ECOG performance status of 0 or 1 and had received between 0 and 3 prior chemotherapy regimens. Blood samples were analyzed at two time points: 3 weeks after treatment start (second dose) and 6 weeks after treatment start. Blood samples gave median yields of around 150,000 T cells and tens of thousands of unique TCRs, along with a median clonality of 0.080. The study was an exploratory multi-omic analysis of somatic, immune and clinical correlates of response to PD-L1 blockade with atezolizumab in urothelial cancer. Pretreatment tumor samples, along with matched peripheral blood collected serially before and after atezolizumab treatment, underwent TCR sequencing. Durable clinical benefit was defined as a progression-free survival longer than 6 months, and TCR features were additionally tested against progression-free survival and overall survival. In the same patients who had TCR sequencing, pretreatment tumors also underwent whole exome sequencing and RNA sequencing. Durable clinical benefit was achieved by nine patients but not by the remaining 20. Twenty-nine patients had pretreatment blood TCR-seq, 24 had at least one posttreatment blood collection, and 24 had tumor TCR-seq. Findings and caveats that apply to the study as a whole: Because the sample size was small (n of about 27) and many exploratory analyses were performed, the results are intended to be hypothesis-generating. A pretreatment peripheral blood TCR clonality below the median was linked to improved progression-free and overall survival. Greater expansion of tumor-associated TCR clones in peripheral blood 3 weeks after the start of treatment was observed in patients with durable benefit (n ≈ 22, p = 0.022).

A cohort of 30 or so patients with locally advanced or metastatic urothelial carcinoma, treated at Memorial Sloan Kettering on a trial protocol, was included. Peripheral blood mononuclear cells were collected pretreatment and during treatment, with between 1 and 8 total time points obtained per patient. The Qiagen DNeasy Blood extraction kit was used to purify genomic DNA from total PBMCs and tumor samples. PBMCs were collected pretreatment and during treatment, and were isolated and stored as previously described. Each PCR received spiked-in synthetic TCR analog templates so that absolute template abundance could be estimated from read counts. Using the immunoSEQ assay, TCRbeta CDR3 regions were amplified from genomic DNA with bias-controlled V and J gene primers. Rearranged TCRbeta segments were sequenced at approximately 20X coverage. In the source study's methods: Sequencing errors were corrected by clustering, and CDR3s were annotated against IMGT so that V, D and J genes could be assigned. Downstream analyses used only productive TCRbeta rearrangements and left out out-of-frame or stop-codon sequences. Clonality was calculated as one minus the Shannon entropy normalized by the log of the number of unique productive sequences. Clones differing between time points or between blood and tumor were identified using Fisher's exact test with Benjamini-Hochberg correction, with an adjusted p below 0.01 applied as the threshold. Drawn from immuneACCESS, this table holds only the in-frame rearrangements with V and J called that TCRdb kept. Clones are partly lost; checked studies trace under half to an unresolved V gene and leave the rest unexplained. The V and J calls and the clone size are those of that table, but D and trimming were determined from the DNA. For this sample the table gives 50,000 to 65,000 clones, of which 70% to 90% were detected only once. The top ten clones comprise less than 3.5% of the sample.

Remarks on this clone: Its binding antigen is unknown. Base qualities are not provided; no much larger clone lies one nucleotide away.

The receptor's source is a man aged 45-60 years with urothelial cancer. Sequencing was performed on PBMCs, taken around atezolizumab (anti-PD-L1) treatment.

DNA sequence: TGTGCCAGCAGCAAAGACGCTAGCGGGGACACCGGGGAGCTGTTTTTT. The encoded protein is CASSKDASGDTGELFF. This receptor chain uses TRBV21-1 and TRBJ2-2; the table's D gene call, TRBD2, was not cross checked with the DNA. TRBV21-1 represents a pseudogene. There are 16 amino acids in the CDR3, from cysteine to phenylalanine inclusive. The only DNA kept is the CDR3, 48 bases in frame from the first base.